Each of the 3 T cell receptor beta chains below was sequenced from the same sample in a study of monozygotic twins with cystic fibrosis. Some clones are missing from TCRdb's copy, which holds only in-frame ones; the method was immunoSEQ multiplex PCR. Of 20,000 to 25,000 clones in the sample, 97% were seen once. The sequenced sample was blood. The origin of the receptors is a girl aged 5 to 17 with cystic fibrosis.

The V gene is TRBV2, the J gene TRBJ2-3; 9 bases are a match to TRBD2. J was trimmed by 6 bases and V by 6 bases; bases with no gene match: 13. CDR1 and CDR2 (germline): SNHLY, FYNNEI. The CDR3 is made up of 16 amino acids. The CDR3: CASSTRLAARRDTQYF. The DNA of the CDR3 is TGTGCCAGCAGCACTAGACTAGCGGCAAGGCGGGATACGCAGTATTTT.

This clone appeared once. This chain joins TRBV29-1 and TRBJ2-1; D is unclear. This CDR3 is built from 14 residues. With 5 bases removed from V and 4 bases from J, the gap between germline ends came to 15 bases. In germline, CDR1 is SQVTM, CDR2 ANQGSEA. The CDR3 loop reads CSVLGGLNYNEQFF. CDR3 coding DNA: TGCAGCGTTCTGGGTGGGCTGAATTACAATGAGCAGTTCTTC.

The V call is TRBV19, the J call TRBJ1-5, with D maybe TRBD1 (5 bases). Germline CDR1 and CDR2: LNHDA and SQIVND (reference sequence). The V and J ends lost 1 base and 1 base respectively, with 8 bases between them. This CDR3 is built from 15 residues. The CDR3, as DNA: TGTGCCAGTAGTATAGGAGGGGTCAGCAATCAGCCCCAGCATTTT. It specifies CASSIGGVSNQPQHF.